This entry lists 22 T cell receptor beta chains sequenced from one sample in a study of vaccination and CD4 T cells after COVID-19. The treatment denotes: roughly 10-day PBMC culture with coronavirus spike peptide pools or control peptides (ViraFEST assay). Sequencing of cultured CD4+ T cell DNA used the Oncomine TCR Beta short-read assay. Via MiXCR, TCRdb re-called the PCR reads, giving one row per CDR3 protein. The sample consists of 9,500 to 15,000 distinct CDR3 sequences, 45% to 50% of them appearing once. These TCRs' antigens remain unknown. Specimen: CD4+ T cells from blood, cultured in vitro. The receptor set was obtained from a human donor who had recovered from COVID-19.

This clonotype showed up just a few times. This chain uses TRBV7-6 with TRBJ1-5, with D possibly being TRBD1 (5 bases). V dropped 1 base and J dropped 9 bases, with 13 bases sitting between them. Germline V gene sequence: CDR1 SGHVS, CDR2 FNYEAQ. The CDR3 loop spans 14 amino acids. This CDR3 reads CASSLGGGSLPQHF. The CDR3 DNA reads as TGTGCCAGCAGCTTAGGGGGGGGGTCATTGCCCCAGCATTTT. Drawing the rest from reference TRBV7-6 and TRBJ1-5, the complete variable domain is GAGVSQSPRYKVTKRGQDVALRCDPISGHVSLYWYRQALGQGPEFLTYFNYEAQQDKSGLPNDRFSAERPEGSISTLTIQRTEQRDSAMYRCASSLGGGSLPQHFGDGTRLSIL.

CDR3 residues: CATSRDFVGSRETQYF. CDR3 DNA sequence: TGTGCCACCAGCAGAGATTTCGTCGGGTCGCGGGAGACCCAGTACTTC. J is TRBJ2-5 and V is TRBV15; D is unclear. Trimming removed 0 bases at V and 5 bases at J, with 16 bases between. Germline assignment: CDR1 LNHNV and CDR2 YYDKDF (reference sequence). The CDR3 is made up of 16 amino acids.

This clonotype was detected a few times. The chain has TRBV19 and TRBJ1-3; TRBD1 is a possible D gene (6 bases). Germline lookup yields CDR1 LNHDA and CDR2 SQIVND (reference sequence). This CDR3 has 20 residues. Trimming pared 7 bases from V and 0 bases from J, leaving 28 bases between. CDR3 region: CASTGRRDIVHASSGNTIYF. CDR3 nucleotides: TGTGCCAGTACCGGCCGCCGGGACATAGTACACGCCAGCTCTGGAAACACCATATATTTT.

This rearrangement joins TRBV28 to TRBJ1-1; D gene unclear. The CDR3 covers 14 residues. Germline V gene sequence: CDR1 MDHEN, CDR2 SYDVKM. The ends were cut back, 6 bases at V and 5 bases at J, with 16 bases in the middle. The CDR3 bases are TGTGCCAGCAGCCCAATAACGGGGAGGACTGAAGCTTTCTTT. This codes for CASSPITGRTEAFF.

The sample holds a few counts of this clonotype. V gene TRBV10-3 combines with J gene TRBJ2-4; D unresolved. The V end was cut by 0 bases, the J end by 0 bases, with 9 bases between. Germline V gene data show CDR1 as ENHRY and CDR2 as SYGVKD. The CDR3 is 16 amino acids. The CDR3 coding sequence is TGTGCCATCAGTGAGTCGAACAGCCTAGCCAAAAACATTCAGTACTTC. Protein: CAISESNSLAKNIQYF.

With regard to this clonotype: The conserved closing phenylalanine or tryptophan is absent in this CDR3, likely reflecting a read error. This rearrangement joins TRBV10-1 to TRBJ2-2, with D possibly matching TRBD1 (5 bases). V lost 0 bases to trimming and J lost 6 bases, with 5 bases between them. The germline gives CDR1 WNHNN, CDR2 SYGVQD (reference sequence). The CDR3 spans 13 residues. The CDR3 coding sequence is TGCGCCAGCAGTGAGTCAGGGGCCGGGGAGCTGTTTCTT. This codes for CASSESGAGELFL.

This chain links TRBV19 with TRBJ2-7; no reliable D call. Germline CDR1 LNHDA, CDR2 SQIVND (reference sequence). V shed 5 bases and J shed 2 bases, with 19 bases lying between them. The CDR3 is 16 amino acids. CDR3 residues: CASSPDRRPNTYEQYF. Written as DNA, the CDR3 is TGTGCCAGTAGTCCCGATCGTAGGCCTAATACCTACGAGCAGTACTTC.

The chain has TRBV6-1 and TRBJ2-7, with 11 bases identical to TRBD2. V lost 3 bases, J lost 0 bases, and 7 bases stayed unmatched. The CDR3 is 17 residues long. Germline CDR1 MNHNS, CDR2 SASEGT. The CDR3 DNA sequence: TGTGCCAGCAGTGATAGCGGGAGGGCCCAAAGCTCCTACGAGCAGTACTTC. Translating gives CASSDSGRAQSSYEQYF.

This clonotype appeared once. In DNA form, the CDR3 reads TGTGCCAGCAGCGCCGGACTCATCAAGGAGACCCAGTACTTC. It codes for CASSAGLIKETQYF. The rearrangement uses TRBV7-7 and TRBJ2-5, with D perhaps matching TRBD2 (5 bases). Trimming removed 5 bases from V and 5 bases from J, with 15 bases in between. Germline CDR1 is SSHAT and CDR2 is FNYEAQ (reference sequence). CDR3 length: 14 residues.

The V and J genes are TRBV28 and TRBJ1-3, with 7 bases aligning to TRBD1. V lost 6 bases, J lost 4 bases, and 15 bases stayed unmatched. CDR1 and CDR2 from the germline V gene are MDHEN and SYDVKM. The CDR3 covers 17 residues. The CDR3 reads CASSGPEGQVGGNTIYF. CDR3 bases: TGTGCCAGCAGCGGACCCGAAGGACAGGTGGGAGGAAACACCATATATTTT.

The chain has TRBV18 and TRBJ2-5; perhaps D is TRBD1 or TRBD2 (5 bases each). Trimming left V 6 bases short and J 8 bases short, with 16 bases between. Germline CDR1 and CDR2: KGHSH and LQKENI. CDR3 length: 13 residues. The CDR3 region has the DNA TGTGCCAGCTCCCTCGGGGCGGCAGATACCCAGTACTTC. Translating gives CASSLGAADTQYF.

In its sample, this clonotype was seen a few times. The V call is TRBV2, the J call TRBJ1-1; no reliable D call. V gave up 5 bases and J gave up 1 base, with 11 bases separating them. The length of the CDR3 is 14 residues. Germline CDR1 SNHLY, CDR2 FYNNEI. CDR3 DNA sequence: TGTGCCAGCAGTAGTCTCCAAACGAACACTGAAGCTTTCTTT. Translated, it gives CASSSLQTNTEAFF.

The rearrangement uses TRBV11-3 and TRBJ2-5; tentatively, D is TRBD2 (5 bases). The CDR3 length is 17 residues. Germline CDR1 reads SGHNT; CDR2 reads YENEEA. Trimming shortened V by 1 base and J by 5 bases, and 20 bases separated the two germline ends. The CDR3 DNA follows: TGTGCCAGCAGCTTAGGAGCCCGGGAAAAACCGGATGAGACCCAGTACTTC. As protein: CASSLGAREKPDETQYF.

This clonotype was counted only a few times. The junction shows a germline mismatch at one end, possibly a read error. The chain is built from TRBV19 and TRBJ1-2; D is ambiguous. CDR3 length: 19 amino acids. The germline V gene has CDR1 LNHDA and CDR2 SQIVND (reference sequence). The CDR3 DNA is TGTGCCAGTAGGATAGACGCTCAATCGGGGTCTACGATCCGATATGGCTACACCTTC. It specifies CASRIDAQSGSTIRYGYTF.

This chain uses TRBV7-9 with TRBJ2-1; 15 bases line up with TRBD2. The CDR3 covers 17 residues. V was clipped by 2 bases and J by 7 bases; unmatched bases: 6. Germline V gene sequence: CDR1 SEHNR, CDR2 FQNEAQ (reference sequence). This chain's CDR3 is CASSLWGLAGGANEQFF. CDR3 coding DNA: TGTGCCAGCAGCTTATGGGGACTAGCGGGAGGCGCGAATGAGCAGTTCTTC.

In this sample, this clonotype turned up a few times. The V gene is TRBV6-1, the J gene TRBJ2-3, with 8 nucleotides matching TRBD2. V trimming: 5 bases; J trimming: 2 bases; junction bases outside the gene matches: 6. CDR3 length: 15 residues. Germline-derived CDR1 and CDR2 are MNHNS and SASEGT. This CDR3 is CASSPGTSNTDTQYF. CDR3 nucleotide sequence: TGTGCCAGCAGTCCCGGGACTAGTAACACAGATACGCAGTATTTT.

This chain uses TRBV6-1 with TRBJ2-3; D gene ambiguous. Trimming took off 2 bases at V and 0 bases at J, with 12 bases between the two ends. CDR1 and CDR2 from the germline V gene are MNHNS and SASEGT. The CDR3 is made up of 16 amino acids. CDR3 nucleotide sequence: TGTGCCAGCAGTGAATGGGCGCGGCGGAGCACAGATACGCAGTATTTT. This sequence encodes CASSEWARRSTDTQYF.

In DNA, the CDR3 is TGTGCCAGCAGCCCCTCGGCAGGGGGCAACTATGGCTACACCTTC. Its protein is CASSPSAGGNYGYTF. The chain uses TRBV28 and TRBJ1-2; 8 bases fit TRBD1. This CDR3 has 15 residues. Per germline, CDR1 MDHEN and CDR2 SYDVKM. V was pared by 6 bases and J by 2 bases, with 8 bases of the junction left unmatched.

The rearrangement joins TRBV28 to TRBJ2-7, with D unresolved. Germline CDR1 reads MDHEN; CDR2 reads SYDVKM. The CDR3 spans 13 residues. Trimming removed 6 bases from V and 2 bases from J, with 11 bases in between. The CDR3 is CASRAESPYEQYF. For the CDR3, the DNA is TGTGCCAGCAGGGCAGAGTCCCCCTACGAGCAGTACTTC.

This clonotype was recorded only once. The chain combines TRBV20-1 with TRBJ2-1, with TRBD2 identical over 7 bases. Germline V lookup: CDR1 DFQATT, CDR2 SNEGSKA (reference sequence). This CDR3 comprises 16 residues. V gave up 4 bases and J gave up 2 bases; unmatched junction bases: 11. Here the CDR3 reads CSANLKAGRAYNEQFF. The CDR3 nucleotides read TGCAGTGCTAACCTTAAAGCGGGAAGGGCCTACAATGAGCAGTTCTTC.

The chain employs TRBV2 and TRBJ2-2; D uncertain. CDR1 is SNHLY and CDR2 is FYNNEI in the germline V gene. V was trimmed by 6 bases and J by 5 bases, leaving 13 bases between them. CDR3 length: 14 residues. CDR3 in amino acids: CASSLELRTGELFF. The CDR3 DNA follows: TGTGCCAGCAGCCTCGAGCTCCGGACCGGGGAGCTGTTTTTT.

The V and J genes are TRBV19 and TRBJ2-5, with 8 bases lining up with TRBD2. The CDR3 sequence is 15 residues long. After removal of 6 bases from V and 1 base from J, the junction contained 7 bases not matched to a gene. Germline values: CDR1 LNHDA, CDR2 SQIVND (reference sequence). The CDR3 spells CASRGLVAGQETQYF. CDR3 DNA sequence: TGTGCCAGTAGGGGACTAGTCGCTGGCCAAGAGACCCAGTACTTC.